The 2 T cell receptor beta chains presented below share a single source sample, sequenced in a study of lymphopenia after photon versus proton radiotherapy. Repertoires were generated with immunoSEQ multiplex PCR, while TCRdb's copy carries only in-frame clones and drops some. The sample contains approximately 70,000 clones, about 85% of which appear only once. The sequences come from peripheral blood, collected from a patient treated with proton-based radiotherapy. Source of these receptors: a man at least 80 years old with esophageal cancer.

The V and J genes are TRBV5-1 and TRBJ1-1, with TRBD1 as a possible D gene (5 bases). The CDR3 totals 13 residues. V was cut by 4 bases and J by 3 bases, with 10 bases left in between. Germline V gene sequence: CDR1 SGHRS, CDR2 YFSETQ. The CDR3 DNA is TGCGCCAGCAGCCGGGAGGGGCACACTGAAGCTTTCTTT. Its protein is CASSREGHTEAFF.

The chain combines TRBV30 with TRBJ1-1; no definite D call. Germline CDR1 reads GTSNPN; CDR2 reads SVGIG (reference sequence). Trimming cost V 2 bases and J 1 base, with 23 bases left between them. The CDR3 runs to 18 residues. The CDR3 region is CAWSSWGVWGGRNTEAFF. The CDR3 bases are TGTGCCTGGAGTAGCTGGGGAGTTTGGGGAGGAAGGAACACTGAAGCTTTCTTT.